This passage covers 12 T cell receptor beta chains from one sample sequenced in a study of T cell responses to AZD1222 COVID-19 vaccine. Profiled with immunoSEQ multiplex PCR; TCRdb holds only in-frame clones, not every one. Here the sample spans 130,000 or so clones, less than 90% being singletons. The source was peripheral blood, collected on day 0 of AZD1222 vaccination. The receptors here all came from an adult in good health.

This clone was observed a handful of times. This chain joins TRBV3-1 (or the pseudogene TRBV3-2) and TRBJ1-1; D remains unclear. Germline V gene lookup returns CDR1 LGHDT and CDR2 YNNKEL (reference sequence). Between the trimmed V and J ends, which lost 4 bases and 2 bases, there was a span of 11 bases. The CDR3 runs 14 residues. The chain's CDR3 is CASSRGTVNTEAFF. The CDR3 coding sequence is TGTGCCAGCAGCCGAGGAACAGTAAACACTGAAGCTTTCTTT.

The gene calls are TRBV3-1 (or the pseudogene TRBV3-2) and TRBJ1-2; D is unresolved. CDR3 size: 14 residues. Trimming removed 4 bases from V and 4 bases from J, with 13 bases in between. Germline assignment: CDR1 LGHDT and CDR2 YNNKEL (reference sequence). The CDR3 nucleotides are TGTGCCAGCAGCCTGAGCCGAAAGACCTATGGCTACACCTTC. Protein sequence: CASSLSRKTYGYTF.

The genes are TRBV6-5 and TRBJ2-5; TRBD1 agrees at 8 bases. Germline V gene sequence: CDR1 MNHEY, CDR2 SVGAGI. This CDR3 comprises 13 residues. The J segment lost 2 bases and the V segment lost 6 bases, leaving 2 bases of the junction unmatched. DNA of the CDR3: TGTGCCAGCAGCCAGGGGGCTCAAGAGACCCAGTACTTC. Translation gives CASSQGAQETQYF.

The chain has TRBV2 and TRBJ1-1, with TRBD1 as a possible D gene (5 bases). Germline V lookup: CDR1 SNHLY, CDR2 FYNNEI. This CDR3 spans 13 amino acids. Trimming pared 3 bases from V and 8 bases from J, leaving 13 bases between. In DNA, the CDR3 is TGTGCCAGCAGTGATTTTACAGGTTTAGAAGCTTTCTTT. Protein sequence: CASSDFTGLEAFF.

The gene calls are TRBV5-5 and TRBJ1-2; D is unresolved. V was trimmed by 4 bases and J by 2 bases, leaving 9 bases between them. Germline loops: CDR1 SGHKS, CDR2 YYEKEE (reference sequence). There are 13 residues in the CDR3. The CDR3 here is CASSRDGNYGYTF. The CDR3 DNA sequence: TGTGCCAGCAGCCGAGACGGAAACTATGGCTACACCTTC.

V gene TRBV18 combines with J gene TRBJ2-7; TRBD1 matches at 8 bases. The CDR3 length is 16 residues. With V trimmed by 3 bases and J by 2 bases, 9 bases remained unmatched. Germline lookup yields CDR1 KGHSH and CDR2 LQKENI. The CDR3 protein is CASSPRTGTGTYEQYF. The CDR3, as DNA: TGTGCCAGCTCACCTCGGACCGGGACAGGAACCTACGAGCAGTACTTC.

This clone has only one observation. The chain links TRBV4-2 to TRBJ2-2, with TRBD2 identical over 11 bases. V was clipped by 2 bases and J by 5 bases; unmatched bases: 7. The V gene's germline CDR1 is LGHNA and CDR2 YNFKEQ. This CDR3 spans 17 amino acids. The CDR3 sequence: CASSQPLAGGRTGELFF. The CDR3 DNA is TGTGCCAGCAGCCAACCATTAGCGGGAGGGAGGACCGGGGAGCTGTTTTTT.

The CDR3 nucleotides are TGTGCCACCTCCCTCGTCAGGGTACACTATGGCTACACCTTC. It yields the protein CATSLVRVHYGYTF. The rearrangement links TRBV24-1 to TRBJ1-2; tentative D call: TRBD1 (5 bases). Germline V gene data show CDR1 as KGHDR and CDR2 as SFDVKD. The CDR3 is made up of 14 amino acids. The V gene lost 9 bases and the J gene lost 3 bases, with 16 bases spanning the gap.

V gene TRBV12-3 or TRBV12-4 combines with J gene TRBJ2-2; D ambiguous. V lost 6 bases, J lost 1 base, and 6 bases lay in between. The CDR3 is 13 residues long. The CDR3 reads CASSPLNTGELFF. The DNA of the CDR3 is TGTGCCAGCAGCCCCCTGAACACCGGGGAGCTGTTTTTT.

This clone has a single count. The chain uses TRBV7-9 and TRBJ2-3; D might be TRBD2 (5 bases). The germline V gene encodes CDR1 SEHNR and CDR2 FQNEAQ (reference sequence). V was cut by 1 base and J by 1 base, with 9 bases left in between. This CDR3 is 15 amino acids long. CDR3 DNA: TGTGCCAGCAGCTTAGGAGGTAGCGGCACAGATACGCAGTATTTT. Translated, it gives CASSLGGSGTDTQYF.

This chain joins TRBV19 and TRBJ2-7; 9 nucleotides align to TRBD1. The CDR3 consists of 13 residues. The trim removed 3 bases at V and 4 bases at J, leaving 1 base unmatched. Germline CDR1 and CDR2: LNHDA and SQIVND (reference sequence). CDR3 in amino acids: CASSIDRGYEQYF. The CDR3 nucleotides read TGTGCCAGTAGTATCGACAGGGGGTACGAGCAGTACTTC.

The V and J genes are TRBV2 and TRBJ2-1, with 10 positions matching TRBD2. Germline CDR1 is SNHLY and CDR2 is FYNNEI. The V segment lost 1 base and the J segment 14 bases; nucleotides outside the gene matches: 8. The CDR3 length is 14 residues. The CDR3 nucleotides read TGTGCCAGCAGTGAAGTTTTAGCGGGGGGCTGGGAGTTCTTC. Its protein is CASSEVLAGGWEFF.